A single sample is the source of the 3 T cell receptor beta chains below, sequenced in a study of T cell changes during pregnancy in multiple sclerosis. Profiling relied on immunoSEQ multiplex PCR, and the TCRdb table lists in-frame clones only, not all of them. The sample has under 85,000 clones; about nine tenths are singletons. The sequenced sample was peripheral blood, obtained in the third trimester of pregnancy. Receptors were obtained from a female donor with multiple sclerosis, enrolled in a pregnancy study.

The V call is TRBV29-1, the J call TRBJ1-5, with 8 bases lining up with TRBD1. Germline-derived CDR1 and CDR2 are SQVTM and ANQGSEA. The CDR3 is 14 amino acids. With V trimmed by 3 bases and J by 10 bases, 11 bases remained unmatched. The CDR3 sequence is CSVEVQGARVPQHF. CDR3 DNA: TGCAGCGTTGAGGTTCAGGGGGCGCGGGTTCCCCAGCATTTT.

The CDR3 protein is CASSRDSSADTQYF. The CDR3 nucleotides read TGCGCCAGCAGCAGGGACAGTTCAGCAGATACGCAGTATTTT. The genes are TRBV10-1 and TRBJ2-3; 7 bases fit TRBD1. The length of the CDR3 is 14 residues. Per germline, CDR1 WNHNN and CDR2 SYGVQD (reference sequence). Germline trimming cut 6 bases from V and 4 bases from J; bases unmatched to any gene: 7.

J is TRBJ1-5 and V is TRBV7-2; D is possibly TRBD1 (5 bases). The CDR3 loop spans 13 amino acids. Trimming stripped 5 bases from V and 6 bases from J, with 11 bases between. Germline V lookup: CDR1 SGHTA, CDR2 FQGNSA. This chain's CDR3 is CASSGDLTQPQHF. CDR3 nucleotides: TGTGCCAGCAGCGGGGACTTGACTCAGCCCCAGCATTTT.